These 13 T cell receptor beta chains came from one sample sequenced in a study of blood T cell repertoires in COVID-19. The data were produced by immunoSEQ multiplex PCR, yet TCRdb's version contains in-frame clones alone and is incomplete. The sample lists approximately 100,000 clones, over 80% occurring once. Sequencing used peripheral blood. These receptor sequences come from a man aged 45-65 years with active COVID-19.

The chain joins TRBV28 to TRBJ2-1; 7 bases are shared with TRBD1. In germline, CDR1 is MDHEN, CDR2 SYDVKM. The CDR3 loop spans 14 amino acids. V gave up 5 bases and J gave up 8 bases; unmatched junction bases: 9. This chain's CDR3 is CASSTPGQVYEQFF. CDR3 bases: TGTGCCAGCAGTACCCCCGGACAGGTCTATGAGCAGTTCTTC.

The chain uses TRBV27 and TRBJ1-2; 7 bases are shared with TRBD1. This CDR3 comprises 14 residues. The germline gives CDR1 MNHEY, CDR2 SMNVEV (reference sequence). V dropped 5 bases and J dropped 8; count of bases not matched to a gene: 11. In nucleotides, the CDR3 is TGTGCCAGCAGTCCTCAGGGGGTTCTTGAGGGCTACACCTTC. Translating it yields CASSPQGVLEGYTF.

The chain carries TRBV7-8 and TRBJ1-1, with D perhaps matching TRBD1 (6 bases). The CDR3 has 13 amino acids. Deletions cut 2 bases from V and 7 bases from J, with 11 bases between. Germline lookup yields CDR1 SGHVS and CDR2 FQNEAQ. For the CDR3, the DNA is TGTGCCAGCAGCTTACGACAGGAGCTTGAAGCTTTCTTT. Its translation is CASSLRQELEAFF. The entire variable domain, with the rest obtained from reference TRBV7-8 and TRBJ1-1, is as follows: GAGVSQSPRYKVAKRGQDVALRCDPISGHVSLFWYQQALGQGPEFLTYFQNEAQLDKSGLPSDRFFAERPEGSVSTLKIQRTQQEDSAVYLCASSLRQELEAFFGQGTRLTVV.

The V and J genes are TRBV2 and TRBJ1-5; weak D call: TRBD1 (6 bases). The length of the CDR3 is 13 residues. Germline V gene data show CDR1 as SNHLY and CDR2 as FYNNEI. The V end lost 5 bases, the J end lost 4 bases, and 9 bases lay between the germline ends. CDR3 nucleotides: TGTGCCAGCAGTCGGACAGAAAATCAGCCCCAGCATTTT. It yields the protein CASSRTENQPQHF. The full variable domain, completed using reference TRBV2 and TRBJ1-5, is EPEVTQTPSHQVTQMGQEVILRCVPISNHLYFYWYRQILGQKVEFLVSFYNNEISEKSEIFDDQFSVERPDGSNFTLKIRSTKLEDSAMYFCASSRTENQPQHFGDGTRLSIL.

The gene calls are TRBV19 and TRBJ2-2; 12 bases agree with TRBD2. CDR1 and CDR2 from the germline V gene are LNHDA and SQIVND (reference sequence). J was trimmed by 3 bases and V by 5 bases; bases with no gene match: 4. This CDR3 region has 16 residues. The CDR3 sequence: CASSEGLAGYTGELFF. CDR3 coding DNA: TGTGCCAGTAGTGAGGGACTAGCGGGTTACACCGGGGAGCTGTTTTTT.

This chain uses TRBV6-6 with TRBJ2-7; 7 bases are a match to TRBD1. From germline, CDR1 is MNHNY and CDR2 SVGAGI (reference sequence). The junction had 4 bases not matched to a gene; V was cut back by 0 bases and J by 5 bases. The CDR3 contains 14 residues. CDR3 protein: CASSYSGQSNEQYF. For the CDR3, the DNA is TGTGCCAGCAGTTACTCGGGACAGAGCAACGAGCAGTACTTC.

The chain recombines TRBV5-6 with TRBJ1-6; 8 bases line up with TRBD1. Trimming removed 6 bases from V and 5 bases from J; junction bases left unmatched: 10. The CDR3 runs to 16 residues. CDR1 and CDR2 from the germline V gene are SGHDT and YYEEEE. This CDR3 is CASNPEGTGNNSPLHF. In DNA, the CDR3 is TGTGCCAGCAACCCCGAGGGGACAGGAAATAATTCACCCCTCCACTTT. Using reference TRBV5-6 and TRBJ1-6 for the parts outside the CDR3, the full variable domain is DAGVTQSPTHLIKTRGQQVTLRCSPKSGHDTVSWYQQALGQGPQFIFQYYEEEERQRGNFPDRFSGHQFPNYSSELNVNALLLGDSALYLCASNPEGTGNNSPLHFGNGTRLTVT.

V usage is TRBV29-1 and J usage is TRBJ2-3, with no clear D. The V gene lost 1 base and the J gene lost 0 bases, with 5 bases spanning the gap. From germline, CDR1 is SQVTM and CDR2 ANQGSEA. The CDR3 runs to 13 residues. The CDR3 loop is CSVEVSSTDTQYF. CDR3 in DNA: TGCAGCGTTGAAGTGTCTAGCACAGATACGCAGTATTTT.

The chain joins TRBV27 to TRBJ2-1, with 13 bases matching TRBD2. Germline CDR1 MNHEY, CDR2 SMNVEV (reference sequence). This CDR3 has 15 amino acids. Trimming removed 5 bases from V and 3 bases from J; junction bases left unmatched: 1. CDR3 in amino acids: CASSTSGGGYNEQFF. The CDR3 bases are TGTGCCAGCAGTACTAGCGGGGGGGGCTACAATGAGCAGTTCTTC.

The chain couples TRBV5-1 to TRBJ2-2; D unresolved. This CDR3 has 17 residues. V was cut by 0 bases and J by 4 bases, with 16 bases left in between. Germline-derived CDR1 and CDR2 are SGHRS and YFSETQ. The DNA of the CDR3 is TGCGCCAGCAGCTTGGTACCCGGATCCGAGGTCACCGGGGAGCTGTTTTTT. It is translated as CASSLVPGSEVTGELFF. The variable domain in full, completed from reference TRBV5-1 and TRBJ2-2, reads KAGVTQTPRYLIKTRGQQVTLSCSPISGHRSVSWYQQTPGQGLQFLFEYFSETQRNKGNFPGRFSGRQFSNSRSEMNVSTLELGDSALYLCASSLVPGSEVTGELFFGEGSRLTVL.

DNA for the CDR3: TGTGCCAGCAGCTTATATCCAGCAGGGTCTAATAACAATGAGCAGTTCTTC. It encodes CASSLYPAGSNNNEQFF. The rearrangement uses TRBV13 and TRBJ2-1; tentatively, D is TRBD1 (5 bases). Germline assignment: CDR1 PRHDT and CDR2 FYEKMQ (reference sequence). V was pared by 2 bases and J by 5 bases, with 19 bases between. The CDR3 loop spans 17 amino acids.

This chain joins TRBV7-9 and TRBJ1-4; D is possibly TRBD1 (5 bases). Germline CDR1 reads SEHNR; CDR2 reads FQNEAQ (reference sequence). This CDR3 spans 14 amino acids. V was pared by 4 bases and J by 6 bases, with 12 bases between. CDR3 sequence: CASSSTLQDEKLFF. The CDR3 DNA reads TGTGCCAGCAGCTCGACTCTACAGGATGAAAAACTGTTTTTT.

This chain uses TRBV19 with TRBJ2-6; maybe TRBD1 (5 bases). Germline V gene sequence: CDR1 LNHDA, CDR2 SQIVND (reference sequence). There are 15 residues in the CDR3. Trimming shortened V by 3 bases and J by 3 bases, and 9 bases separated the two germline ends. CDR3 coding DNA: TGTGCCAGTAGTATGTTGGGGCTTGGGGCCAACGTCCTGACTTTC. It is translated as CASSMLGLGANVLTF.